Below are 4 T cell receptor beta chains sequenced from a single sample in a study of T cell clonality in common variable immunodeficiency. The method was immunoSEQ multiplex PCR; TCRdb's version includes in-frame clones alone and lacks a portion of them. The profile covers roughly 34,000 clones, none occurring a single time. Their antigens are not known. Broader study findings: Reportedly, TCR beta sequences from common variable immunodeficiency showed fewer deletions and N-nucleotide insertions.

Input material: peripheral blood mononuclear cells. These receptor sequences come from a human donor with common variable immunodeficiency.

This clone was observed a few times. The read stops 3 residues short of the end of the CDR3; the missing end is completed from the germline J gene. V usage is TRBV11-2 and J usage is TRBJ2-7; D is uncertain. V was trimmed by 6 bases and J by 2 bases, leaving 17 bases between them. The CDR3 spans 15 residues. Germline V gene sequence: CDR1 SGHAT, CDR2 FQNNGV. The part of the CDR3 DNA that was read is TGTGCCAGCAGTCCAGACACATCTCTGGCCTACGAG. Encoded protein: CASSPDTSLAYE. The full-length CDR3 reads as CASSPDTSLAYEQYF.

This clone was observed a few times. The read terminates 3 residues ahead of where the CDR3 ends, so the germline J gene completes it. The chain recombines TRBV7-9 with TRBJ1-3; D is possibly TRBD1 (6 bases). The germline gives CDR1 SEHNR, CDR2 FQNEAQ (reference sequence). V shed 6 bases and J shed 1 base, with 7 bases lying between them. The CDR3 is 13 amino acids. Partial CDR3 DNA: TGTGCCAGCAGTACAGGGTCTGGAAACACC. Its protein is CASSTGSGNT. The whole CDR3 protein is CASSTGSGNTIYF.

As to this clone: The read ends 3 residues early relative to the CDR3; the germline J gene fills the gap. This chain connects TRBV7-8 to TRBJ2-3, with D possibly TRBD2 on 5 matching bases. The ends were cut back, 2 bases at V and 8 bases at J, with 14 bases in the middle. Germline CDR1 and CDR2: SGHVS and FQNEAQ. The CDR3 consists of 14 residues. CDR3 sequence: CASSLSAGGRTQYF. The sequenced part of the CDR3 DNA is TGTGCCAGCAGCTTATCCGCAGGCGGGCGTACG.

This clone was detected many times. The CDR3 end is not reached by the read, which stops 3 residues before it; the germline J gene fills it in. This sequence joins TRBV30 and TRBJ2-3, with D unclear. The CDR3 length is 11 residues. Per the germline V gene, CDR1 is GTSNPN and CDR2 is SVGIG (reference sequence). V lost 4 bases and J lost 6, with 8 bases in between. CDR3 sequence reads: CAWKPVDTQYF. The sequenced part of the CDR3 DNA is TGTGCCTGGAAACCGGTGGATACG.